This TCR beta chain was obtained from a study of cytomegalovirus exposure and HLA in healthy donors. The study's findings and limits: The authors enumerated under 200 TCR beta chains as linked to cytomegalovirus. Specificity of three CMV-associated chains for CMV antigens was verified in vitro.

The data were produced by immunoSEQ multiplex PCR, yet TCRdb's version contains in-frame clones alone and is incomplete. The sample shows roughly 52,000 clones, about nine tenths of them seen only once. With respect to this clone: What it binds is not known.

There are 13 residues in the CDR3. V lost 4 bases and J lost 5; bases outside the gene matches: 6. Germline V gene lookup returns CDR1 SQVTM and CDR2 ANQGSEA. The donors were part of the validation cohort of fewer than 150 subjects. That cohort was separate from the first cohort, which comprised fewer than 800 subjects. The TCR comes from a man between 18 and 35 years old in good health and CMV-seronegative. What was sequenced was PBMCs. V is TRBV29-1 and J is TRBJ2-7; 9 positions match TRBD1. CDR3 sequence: CSVGGTGRHEQYF. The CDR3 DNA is TGCAGCGTTGGGGGGACAGGGAGGCACGAGCAGTACTTC.